Shown below are 15 T cell receptor beta chains from a single sample sequenced in a study of T cells generated in artificial thymic organoids. Separate semi-nested PCRs amplified TCRalpha and TCRbeta libraries using constant-region reverse primers in TRAC or TRBC. MiXCR, run by TCRdb on the 5' RACE reads, gives a single entry per CDR3 protein. Of over 6,500 distinct CDR3 sequences in the sample, around 16% were seen once. The source material was naive CD8+ T cells from the thymus. Subset indicated: CD3+TCRalphabeta+CD8SP T cells; for blood, CD45RO-CCR7+ naive CD8+ T cells. The receptors originated from a human donor who gave cord blood stem cells for thymic organoid culture, a cardiac surgery patient who gave postnatal thymus, or a blood donor (not recorded which).

The chain uses TRBV5-1 and TRBJ2-3, with 12 bases lining up with TRBD2. Germline CDR1 SGHRS, CDR2 YFSETQ. The J segment lost 5 bases and the V segment lost 0 bases, leaving 1 base of the junction unmatched. The CDR3 extends over 15 amino acids. Here the CDR3 reads CASSLELAGGDTQYF. The CDR3 bases are TGCGCCAGCAGCTTGGAACTAGCGGGAGGAGATACGCAGTATTTT.

This clonotype is deemed medium-sized. J is TRBJ2-3 and V is TRBV28, with D perhaps assigned TRBD1 or TRBD2 (5 bases each). With 0 bases removed from V and 5 bases from J, the gap between germline ends came to 12 bases. Germline CDR1 MDHEN, CDR2 SYDVKM. The CDR3 has 15 amino acids. The CDR3 spells CASSLWGDDQDTQYF. The CDR3 DNA is TGTGCCAGCAGTTTATGGGGGGATGACCAAGATACGCAGTATTTT.

In this sample, this clonotype turned up a few times. The chain joins TRBV20-1 to TRBJ2-7; D tentatively fits TRBD1 or TRBD2 (5 bases each). V was trimmed by 2 bases and J by 9 bases, leaving 14 bases between them. Germline V gene data show CDR1 as DFQATT and CDR2 as SNEGSKA (reference sequence). The CDR3 has 12 amino acids. CDR3 in amino acids: CSARWGYVGQYF. The CDR3 DNA reads TGCAGTGCTAGATGGGGGTATGTAGGGCAGTACTTC.

This clonotype is medium-sized in the sample. The chain carries TRBV28 and TRBJ1-6; D gene uncertain. V lost 3 bases and J lost 6, with 9 bases in between. Germline V CDR1 and CDR2: MDHEN, SYDVKM. CDR3 length: 14 amino acids. Here the CDR3 reads CASSFAGINSPLHF. The CDR3 DNA reads as TGTGCCAGCAGTTTTGCGGGAATTAATTCACCCCTCCACTTT.

The chain joins TRBV5-1 to TRBJ2-1; 7 nucleotides line up with TRBD1. Losses at the gene ends were 0 bases for V and 4 bases for J; bases not matched to a gene: 7. Looked up from germline, CDR1 is SGHRS and CDR2 is YFSETQ. The CDR3 is made up of 16 amino acids. CDR3 nucleotide sequence: TGCGCCAGCAGCTTGGGGACAGGACAAGGGTACAATGAGCAGTTCTTC. The encoded protein is CASSLGTGQGYNEQFF.

This clonotype showed up just a few times. A read error may explain this, as a much larger clone is one base away. V is TRBV11-2 and J is TRBJ2-7; 8 bases line up with TRBD2. CDR3 length: 17 residues. The germline CDR1 and CDR2 sequences are SGHAT and FQNNGV. CDR3 amino acids: CASSLALGRGDPYKQYF. In DNA form, the CDR3 reads TGTGCCAGCAGCTTAGCACTCGGGCGGGGGGATCCCTACAAGCAGTACTTC.

By proportion, this clonotype is medium-sized. An end of the junction does not agree with germline; a read error may underlie this. The gene calls are TRBV12-3 or TRBV12-4 and TRBJ2-7; 9 positions agree with TRBD2. This CDR3 has 14 amino acids. CDR3 amino acids: CASSLAGQSYEQYF. The DNA of the CDR3 is TGTGCCAGCAGTCTAGCGGGACAGAGCTACGAGCAGTACTTC.

The J gene is TRBJ1-2, the V gene TRBV13; no firm D call. The CDR3 is made up of 14 amino acids. Germline CDR1 and CDR2: PRHDT and FYEKMQ (reference sequence). With 0 bases removed from V and 6 bases from J, the gap between germline ends came to 11 bases. CDR3 protein: CASSLGLREDGYTF. The DNA for the CDR3 is TGTGCCAGCAGCTTAGGCCTAAGGGAGGATGGCTACACCTTC.

By share, this clonotype ranks as medium-sized. The chain has TRBV28 and TRBJ2-6; unclear D gene. Trimming shortened V by 2 bases and J by 0 bases, and 29 bases separated the two germline ends. Germline V CDR1 and CDR2: MDHEN, SYDVKM. The CDR3 runs 23 residues. The CDR3 DNA reads TGTGCCAGCAGTTTACCCTCTCATGACCCGTTCTACCTCGAGCCCTCTGGGGCCAACGTCCTGACTTTC. Its protein product is CASSLPSHDPFYLEPSGANVLTF.

V usage is TRBV11-3 and J usage is TRBJ2-2; no definite D call. Trimming took 8 bases from V and 3 from J, leaving 16 bases between them. There are 15 residues in the CDR3. Germline CDR1 and CDR2: SGHNT and YENEEA. CDR3 DNA: TGTGCCAGCCGGAGCGAGAGAAGAGACACCGGGGAGCTGTTTTTT. It yields the protein CASRSERRDTGELFF.

This clonotype turned up a few times. This chain links TRBV27 with TRBJ2-7, with D perhaps being TRBD1 or TRBD2 (6 bases each). V gave up 4 bases and J gave up 2 bases, with 9 bases separating them. The CDR3 is 13 residues long. Germline V gene lookup returns CDR1 MNHEY and CDR2 SMNVEV (reference sequence). The CDR3 nucleotides are TGTGCCAGCAGTTCTGGGGGGCCCTACGAGCAGTACTTC. Translating gives CASSSGGPYEQYF.

This clonotype was seen repeatedly, ten times or more. The V gene is TRBV18, the J gene TRBJ2-7; D unresolved. Germline values: CDR1 KGHSH, CDR2 LQKENI. CDR3 size: 15 residues. Trimming removed 1 base at V and 3 bases at J, with 13 bases between. The CDR3 nucleotides read TGTGCCAGCTCACCACGGGCTCTGAACTTCTACGAGCAGTACTTC. The encoded protein is CASSPRALNFYEQYF. Together with reference TRBV18 and TRBJ2-7, the CDR3 gives the full variable domain: NAGVMQNPRHLVRRRGQEARLRCSPMKGHSHVYWYRQLPEEGLKFMVYLQKENIIDESGMPKERFSAEFPKEGPSILRIQQVVRGDSAAYFCASSPRALNFYEQYFGPGTRLTVT.

A word on this clonotype: A much larger clone differs from this one at a single base, so this may be a read error. J is TRBJ1-2 and V is TRBV4-3; tentatively, D is TRBD1 (6 bases). V lost 0 bases, J lost 4 bases, and 15 bases lay in between. This CDR3 has 16 residues. CDR1 is LGHNA and CDR2 is YSLEER in the germline V gene. CDR3 residues: CASSQEEGRGGYGYTF. CDR3 bases: TGCGCCAGCAGCCAAGAGGAGGGCAGGGGCGGCTATGGCTACACCTTC.

This clonotype was counted a few times. The chain is built from TRBV7-2 and TRBJ2-1; 12 bases are shared with TRBD2. The CDR3 extends over 18 amino acids. With V trimmed by 5 bases and J by 8 bases, 16 bases remained unmatched. Per the germline V gene, CDR1 is SGHTA and CDR2 is FQGNSA. The CDR3 reads CASSQPGPTSGSLHEQFF. In DNA, the CDR3 is TGTGCCAGCAGCCAACCGGGCCCGACTAGCGGGAGCCTCCATGAGCAGTTCTTC.

The J gene is TRBJ1-2, the V gene TRBV7-9; D not resolved. Trimming took 5 bases from V and 1 from J, leaving 8 bases between them. Germline V gene data show CDR1 as SEHNR and CDR2 as FQNEAQ (reference sequence). CDR3 length equals 13 residues. The CDR3 DNA follows: TGTGCCAGCAGCAAGGGCGTTAACTATGGCTACACCTTC. Amino acids: CASSKGVNYGYTF.